This T cell receptor beta chain came from a study of blood T cells in healthy people across ages. Study outcomes and limitations: Because donor CMV status was unknown, expanded clonotype changes were possibly confounded. In long-lived donors, naive CD4+ cell counts and diversity exceeded those of aged donors.

It was with a sample-barcoded 5' primer and a J-beta primer mix that a second PCR of about 6 to 11 cycles was run. All cDNA molecules were each tagged by a template-switch adaptor with 12 random nucleotides. Researchers report that each sample yielded at least 3 million CDR3-containing paired-end reads. TCRdb ran MiXCR on the 5' RACE reads and lists one entry per CDR3 protein. Here the sample spans around 800,000 distinct CDR3 sequences, roughly 50% being singletons. On this clonotype: Antigen unknown.

CDR1 and CDR2 from the germline V gene are DFQATT and SNEGSKA (reference sequence). This CDR3 has 15 residues. Trimming cost V 1 base and J 2 bases, with 12 bases left between them. The TCR originated in a man of 80 years or more in good health. This sequence joins TRBV20-1 and TRBJ1-5; maybe TRBD1 (6 bases). The sequencing sample was made of blood. DNA for the CDR3: TGCAGTGCTAGAGGGGGGCCTTCAGGCAATCAGCCCCAGCATTTT. This encodes CSARGGPSGNQPQHF.